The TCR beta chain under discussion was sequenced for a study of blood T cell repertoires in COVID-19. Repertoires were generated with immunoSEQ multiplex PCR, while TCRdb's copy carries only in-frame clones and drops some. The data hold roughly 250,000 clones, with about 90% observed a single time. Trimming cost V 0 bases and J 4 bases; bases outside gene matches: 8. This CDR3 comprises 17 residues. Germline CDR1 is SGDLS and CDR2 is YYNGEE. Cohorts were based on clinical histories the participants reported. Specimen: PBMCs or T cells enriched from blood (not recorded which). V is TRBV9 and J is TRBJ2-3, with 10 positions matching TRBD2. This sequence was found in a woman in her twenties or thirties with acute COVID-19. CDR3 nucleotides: TGTGCCAGCAGCGTAGACCCAGCGGGAGGGCCGTCAGATACGCAGTATTTT. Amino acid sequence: CASSVDPAGGPSDTQYF.